Presented here are 26 T cell receptor beta chains from one specimen sequenced in a study of cytomegalovirus exposure and HLA in healthy donors. This PCR relied on a set of 60 Vbeta primers and 13 Jbeta primers. Clones were sequenced by immunoSEQ multiplex PCR, and TCRdb holds only the in-frame ones, with some missing. The table lists more than 90,000 clones, 60% to 85% of them singletons. Specimen: PBMCs. The receptors stem from a man aged 50 or older in good health and CMV-seropositive.

This clone has more than one count but fewer than ten. CDR3 nucleotides: TGTGCCAGCAGCTTACCGGAGACAGGGTCTAGGTCGGGCGAGCAGTACTTC. Its protein is CASSLPETGSRSGEQYF. The chain combines TRBV7-2 with TRBJ2-7; 7 bases fit TRBD1. The CDR3 consists of 17 residues. Per the germline V gene, CDR1 is SGHTA and CDR2 is FQGNSA. V gave up 2 bases and J gave up 6 bases; unmatched junction bases: 16.

This clone has a handful of counts. The V and J genes are TRBV4-1 and TRBJ2-7; perhaps TRBD2 as D (5 bases). CDR1 is MGHRA, CDR2 YSYEKL, per germline. The CDR3 is 14 amino acids. Trimming stripped 5 bases from V and 4 bases from J, with 15 bases between. Here the CDR3 DNA reads TGCGCCAGCAGCACACCCCGCGGGCCGTACGAGCAGTACTTC. Amino acids: CASSTPRGPYEQYF.

V is TRBV28 and J is TRBJ1-4, with no clear D. Trimming stripped 6 bases from V and 3 bases from J, with 14 bases between. Germline V lookup: CDR1 MDHEN, CDR2 SYDVKM. The CDR3 spans 15 residues. In DNA form, the CDR3 reads TGTGCCAGCAGCCTGGCGGGCCGGGCTAATGAAAAACTGTTTTTT. Its translation: CASSLAGRANEKLFF.

The rearrangement links TRBV7-9 to TRBJ2-3; 7 bases line up with TRBD2. Looked up from germline, CDR1 is SEHNR and CDR2 is FQNEAQ (reference sequence). The CDR3 contains 16 residues. V lost 3 bases to trimming and J lost 2 bases; unmatched junction nucleotides: 8. The CDR3 DNA reads TGTGCCAGCAGCTTCGGCGGGAGCCGGTCCACAGATACGCAGTATTTT. Translated: CASSFGGSRSTDTQYF. Full variable domain (remainder filled in from reference TRBV7-9 and TRBJ2-3): DTGVSQNPRHKITKRGQNVTFRCDPISEHNRLYWYRQTLGQGPEFLTYFQNEAQLEKSRLLSDRFSAERPKGSFSTLEIQRTEQGDSAMYLCASSFGGSRSTDTQYFGPGTRLTVL.

Concerning this clone itself: Possible read error: a much larger clone is one base away. The chain uses TRBV5-5 and TRBJ2-7, with D perhaps TRBD1 (6 bases). Trimming removed 4 bases from V and 3 bases from J, with 8 bases in between. The CDR3 consists of 12 residues. Germline loops: CDR1 SGHKS, CDR2 YYEKEE (reference sequence). The CDR3 region is CASSPQGYEQYF. The CDR3 DNA follows: TGTGCCAGCAGCCCACAGGGCTACGAGCAGTACTTC.

V usage is TRBV15 and J usage is TRBJ2-5; a weak D match, TRBD1 (7 bases). V shed 1 base and J shed 5 bases, with 14 bases lying between them. This CDR3 is 15 amino acids long. Germline values: CDR1 LNHNV, CDR2 YYDKDF (reference sequence). DNA for the CDR3: TGTGCCACCAGCAGAGGGGACAGCGGAGGGGAGACCCAGTACTTC. Protein product: CATSRGDSGGETQYF.

The V call is TRBV12-5, the J call TRBJ2-3; D gene ambiguous. The germline V gene has CDR1 LGHNT and CDR2 FRNRAP. CDR3 length: 15 residues. Trimming stripped 4 bases from V and 5 bases from J, with 16 bases between. The DNA of the CDR3 is TGTGCTAGTGGTTCGGCTCTAGGCCTCCAAGATACGCAGTATTTT. It codes for CASGSALGLQDTQYF.

This clone was recorded once. This sequence joins TRBV29-1 and TRBJ2-7, with 11 bases lining up with TRBD1. The length of the CDR3 is 13 residues. CDR1 is SQVTM and CDR2 is ANQGSEA in the germline V gene. V dropped 5 bases and J dropped 1; count of bases not matched to a gene: 1. The DNA of the CDR3 is TGCAGCGTTAGGGACAGGGGGTCCTACGAGCAGTACTTC. It specifies CSVRDRGSYEQYF.

This clone was seen only once. This chain uses TRBV5-1 with TRBJ1-4; TRBD1 matches 7 bases. Germline-derived CDR1 and CDR2 are SGHRS and YFSETQ. The junction had 3 bases not matched to a gene; V was cut back by 4 bases and J by 0 bases. CDR3 length: 15 residues. The CDR3 protein is CASSPGQATNEKLFF. CDR3 in DNA: TGCGCCAGCAGCCCAGGACAGGCAACTAATGAAAAACTGTTTTTT.

The rearrangement links TRBV7-9 to TRBJ2-7, with 9 bases aligning to TRBD1. In germline, CDR1 is SEHNR, CDR2 FQNEAQ (reference sequence). The CDR3 has 18 residues. The trim removed 1 base at V and 1 base at J, leaving 11 bases unmatched. CDR3 sequence: CASSLGRGQGRDSYEQYF. CDR3 sequence (DNA): TGTGCCAGCAGCTTAGGAAGGGGACAGGGAAGAGATTCCTACGAGCAGTACTTC.

V and J are TRBV27 and TRBJ1-4; tentatively, D is TRBD1 (5 bases). Trimming removed 6 bases at V and 8 bases at J, with 19 bases between. The CDR3 is 15 amino acids. Germline-derived CDR1 and CDR2 are MNHEY and SMNVEV (reference sequence). The CDR3 loop is CASSRTQGLGEKLFF. For the CDR3, the DNA is TGTGCCAGCAGCCGGACCCAGGGTCTCGGCGAAAAACTGTTTTTT.

In this sample, this clone turned up once. The V and J genes are TRBV5-1 and TRBJ2-1, with D perhaps matching TRBD2 (6 bases). V dropped 0 bases and J dropped 9 bases, with 16 bases sitting between them. CDR3 length equals 15 residues. Germline CDR1 is SGHRS and CDR2 is YFSETQ. CDR3 amino acids: CASSLEGLINGEQFF. DNA for the CDR3: TGCGCCAGCAGCTTGGAGGGACTCATAAATGGTGAGCAGTTCTTC.

The chain carries TRBV30 and TRBJ1-3; 9 nucleotides line up with TRBD1. The CDR3 covers 15 residues. Germline CDR1 GTSNPN, CDR2 SVGIG (reference sequence). Trimming cost V 1 base and J 6 bases; bases outside gene matches: 7. The CDR3 region has the DNA TGTGCCTGGAGTGACAACAGGGGGCTGTCAAACACCATATATTTT. Protein: CAWSDNRGLSNTIYF.

The sample holds a few counts of this clone. The rearrangement joins TRBV6-6 to TRBJ1-5; TRBD1 is a possible D gene (5 bases). V lost 4 bases and J lost 12, with 13 bases in between. The germline gives CDR1 MNHNY, CDR2 SVGAGI (reference sequence). The CDR3 is 12 residues long. The DNA of the CDR3 is TGTGCCAGCAGTTCCGACAGTGTGGGCCAGCATTTT. Residues: CASSSDSVGQHF.

This rearrangement joins TRBV11-2 to TRBJ2-1; D is unclear. Germline lookup yields CDR1 SGHAT and CDR2 FQNNGV. This CDR3 contains 15 residues. The germline V and J ends were trimmed by 5 bases and 9 bases, with 20 bases remaining between them. The CDR3 here is CASSPPSITAGEQFF. CDR3 nucleotides: TGTGCCAGCAGCCCCCCGTCTATAACTGCAGGTGAGCAGTTCTTC. Full variable domain (missing parts from reference TRBV11-2 and TRBJ2-1): EAGVAQSPRYKIIEKRQSVAFWCNPISGHATLYWYQQILGQGPKLLIQFQNNGVVDDSQLPKDRFSAERLKGVDSTLKIQPAKLEDSAVYLCASSPPSITAGEQFFGPGTRLTVL.

This clone was picked up one time. The chain carries TRBV4-1 and TRBJ1-6; maybe TRBD1 (5 bases). V dropped 4 bases and J dropped 7 bases, with 14 bases sitting between them. Germline CDR1 reads MGHRA; CDR2 reads YSYEKL. This CDR3 has 15 amino acids. The CDR3 nucleotides are TGCGCCAGCAGCCGCGGGACCGAGCCAAATTCACCCCTCCACTTT. Its translation: CASSRGTEPNSPLHF.

This clone was counted once. This sequence joins TRBV29-1 and TRBJ2-3, with D perhaps TRBD2 (7 bases). V dropped 4 bases and J dropped 3 bases, with 17 bases sitting between them. This CDR3 has 15 amino acids. CDR1 and CDR2 (germline): SQVTM, ANQGSEA. The CDR3: CSVGRGGGATDTQYF. CDR3 in DNA: TGCAGCGTTGGTCGGGGCGGGGGCGCAACAGATACGCAGTATTTT.

This chain links TRBV2 with TRBJ2-1, with a weak D call TRBD2 (5 bases). V was trimmed by 8 bases and J by 4 bases, leaving 12 bases between them. This CDR3 is built from 13 residues. Germline V lookup: CDR1 SNHLY, CDR2 FYNNEI. CDR3 in amino acids: CASVAGSYNEQFF. CDR3 nucleotides: TGTGCCAGCGTGGCGGGCTCGTACAATGAGCAGTTCTTC.

This chain joins TRBV6-1 and TRBJ2-7; D is uncertain. Germline V gene data show CDR1 as MNHNS and CDR2 as SASEGT. The CDR3 totals 13 residues. The ends were cut back, 0 bases at V and 7 bases at J, with 10 bases in the middle. CDR3 DNA: TGTGCCAGCAGTGAAGCGATCTATCGGGAGCAGTACTTC. Encoded protein: CASSEAIYREQYF.

This clone was picked up one time. The genes are TRBV6-5 and TRBJ2-3; D gene ambiguous. The CDR3 has 14 amino acids. Germline lookup yields CDR1 MNHEY and CDR2 SVGAGI. V was cut by 6 bases and J by 1 base, with 11 bases left in between. The CDR3 DNA reads as TGTGCCAGCAGACCCTGGGCCGGCACAGATACGCAGTATTTT. Protein: CASRPWAGTDTQYF.

V usage is TRBV7-2 and J usage is TRBJ1-1, with 8 bases fitting TRBD1. Germline lookup yields CDR1 SGHTA and CDR2 FQGNSA. Trimming at V came to 5 bases and at J to 5 bases, leaving 10 bases not matched to a gene. CDR3 length: 15 amino acids. CDR3 DNA: TGTGCCAGCAGCCCAGGCAGGGGGCAGAGGACTGAAGCTTTCTTT. Translation: CASSPGRGQRTEAFF.

There are a few counts of this clone. Here the CDR3 DNA reads TGTGCCAGCAGAGTTAGCGGGGGAGAGACCCAGTACTTC. It translates to CASRVSGGETQYF. This chain links TRBV6-1 with TRBJ2-5; 9 bases map to TRBD2. CDR1 and CDR2 (germline): MNHNS, SASEGT. The CDR3 contains 13 residues. After removal of 6 bases from V and 4 bases from J, the junction contained 3 bases not matched to a gene.

The chain joins TRBV6-5 to TRBJ1-5; TRBD1 is a possible D gene (5 bases). The CDR3 loop spans 14 amino acids. Germline loops: CDR1 MNHEY, CDR2 SVGAGI. Trimming took off 2 bases at V and 2 bases at J, with 7 bases between the two ends. This CDR3 is CASSYGGGNQPQHF. CDR3 in DNA: TGTGCCAGCAGTTACGGGGGGGGCAATCAGCCCCAGCATTTT.

The chain employs TRBV20-1 and TRBJ2-5; 7 bases match TRBD1. CDR3 size: 11 residues. Germline CDR1 is DFQATT and CDR2 is SNEGSKA (reference sequence). V shed 3 bases, J shed 7 bases, and the junction held 2 bases outside the gene matches. The CDR3, as DNA: TGCAGTGCTAGCACAGGGGCGACCCAGTACTTC. Its translation is CSASTGATQYF.

The chain couples TRBV7-8 to TRBJ2-1; 7 bases align to TRBD2. The CDR3 spans 17 residues. With V trimmed by 5 bases and J by 7 bases, 17 bases remained unmatched. Germline assignment: CDR1 SGHVS and CDR2 FQNEAQ. Here the CDR3 reads CASSPSGAFTRRNEQFF. As DNA, the CDR3 is TGTGCCAGCAGCCCCAGCGGGGCGTTCACTCGTCGTAATGAGCAGTTCTTC.

The chain joins TRBV6-1 to TRBJ2-1; the D gene is possibly TRBD2 (6 bases). V lost 8 bases to trimming and J lost 0 bases, with 11 bases between them. CDR3 length: 14 amino acids. From germline, CDR1 is MNHNS and CDR2 SASEGT. CDR3 loop: CASASVNSYNEQFF. CDR3 bases: TGTGCCAGCGCTAGCGTTAACTCCTACAATGAGCAGTTCTTC.